The 27 T cell receptor beta chains listed next were all sequenced from one sample in a study of OX40 agonist ivuxolimab in advanced cancers. Generated by immunoSEQ multiplex PCR, the TCRdb table keeps only in-frame clones and is missing some. The sample has fewer than 55,000 clones; over 70% are singletons. The sample was CD4+ or CD8+ T cells sorted from blood, taken in a trial of the OX40 agonist ivuxolimab. Source of these receptors: an adult with an advanced solid tumor such as melanoma, head and neck, liver or kidney cancer.

The J gene is TRBJ2-2, the V gene TRBV5-1; TRBD2 might be the D (6 bases). The germline V and J ends were trimmed by 4 bases and 4 bases, with 14 bases remaining between them. CDR3 length: 15 residues. Germline lookup yields CDR1 SGHRS and CDR2 YFSETQ. The CDR3 loop reads CASSPEGRTTGELFF. The CDR3 coding sequence is TGCGCCAGCAGCCCGGAGGGCAGAACCACCGGGGAGCTGTTTTTT. Full variable domain (outside the CDR3, taken from reference TRBV5-1 and TRBJ2-2): KAGVTQTPRYLIKTRGQQVTLSCSPISGHRSVSWYQQTPGQGLQFLFEYFSETQRNKGNFPGRFSGRQFSNSRSEMNVSTLELGDSALYLCASSPEGRTTGELFFGEGSRLTVL.

The genes are TRBV5-1 and TRBJ2-7; 7 nucleotides line up with TRBD2. From germline, CDR1 is SGHRS and CDR2 YFSETQ. This CDR3 contains 14 residues. With 5 bases clipped from V and 2 bases from J, the junction kept 7 bases outside the gene matches. The CDR3 sequence: CASRNPAGTYEQYF. The CDR3 DNA reads TGCGCCAGCAGAAATCCAGCGGGGACCTACGAGCAGTACTTC.

J is TRBJ1-5 and V is TRBV11-2; 7 bases align to TRBD1. CDR1 and CDR2 (germline): SGHAT, FQNNGV. The V segment lost 1 base and the J segment 5 bases; nucleotides outside the gene matches: 8. This CDR3 contains 16 residues. The CDR3 sequence is CASSLVGTDVHQPQHF. CDR3 sequence (DNA): TGTGCCAGCAGCTTAGTAGGGACAGACGTCCATCAGCCCCAGCATTTT.

CDR3 amino acids: CASSFFDSLNTEAFF. For the CDR3, the DNA is TGTGCCAGCAGCTTTTTCGACAGTCTGAACACTGAAGCTTTCTTT. The chain has TRBV11-1 and TRBJ1-1; D might be TRBD1 (5 bases). CDR1 and CDR2 (germline): SGHAT, FQDESV (reference sequence). The CDR3 consists of 15 residues. V lost 3 bases and J 0 bases, leaving 11 bases between the germline ends.

DNA of the CDR3: TGTGCCAGCGACGGGAAATCCGGGGCCAACGTCCTGACTTTC. Translated, it gives CASDGKSGANVLTF. The chain combines TRBV5-4 with TRBJ2-6; tentatively, D is TRBD2 (5 bases). This CDR3 comprises 14 residues. Germline lookup yields CDR1 SGHNT and CDR2 YYREEE (reference sequence). V was clipped by 7 bases and J by 4 bases, with 12 bases between them.

This chain connects TRBV6-6 to TRBJ2-7; 7 nucleotides match TRBD1. This CDR3 region has 15 residues. Per the germline V gene, CDR1 is MNHNY and CDR2 is SVGAGI (reference sequence). Trimming cost V 4 bases and J 2 bases; bases outside gene matches: 8. The CDR3 here is CASSSGQRFPYEQYV. The CDR3 DNA sequence: TGTGCCAGCAGTTCGGGACAGCGCTTCCCCTACGAGCAGTACGTC.

The V and J genes are TRBV29-1 and TRBJ1-1; D gene ambiguous. The CDR3 length is 12 residues. CDR1 and CDR2 (germline): SQVTM, ANQGSEA. The ends were cut back, 4 bases at V and 0 bases at J, with 6 bases in the middle. The CDR3, as DNA: TGCAGCGTTGTGGTCTTGAACACTGAAGCTTTCTTT. Its translation: CSVVVLNTEAFF. Full variable domain (outside the CDR3, taken from reference TRBV29-1 and TRBJ1-1): SAVISQKPSRDICQRGTSLTIQCQVDSQVTMMFWYRQQPGQSLTLIATANQGSEATYESGFVIDKFPISRPNLTFSTLTVSNMSPEDSSIYLCSVVVLNTEAFFGQGTRLTVV.

The chain uses TRBV5-8 and TRBJ1-2, with TRBD1 matching 10 bases. V trimming: 1 base; J trimming: 0 bases; junction bases outside the gene matches: 6. Germline CDR1 and CDR2: SGHTS and YDEGEE. This CDR3 has 17 residues. The CDR3 region is CASSLWGQGPSNYGYTF. CDR3 coding DNA: TGTGCCAGCAGCTTGTGGGGACAGGGGCCGTCTAACTATGGCTACACCTTC.

The chain carries TRBV7-2 and TRBJ2-5, with D perhaps given as TRBD1 or TRBD2 (5 bases each). The CDR3 contains 14 residues. The ends were cut back, 6 bases at V and 5 bases at J, with 16 bases in the middle. The germline V gene encodes CDR1 SGHTA and CDR2 FQGNSA. The chain's CDR3 is CASSYIQGGETQYF. The DNA of the CDR3 is TGTGCCAGCAGTTACATCCAGGGCGGGGAGACCCAGTACTTC.

V is TRBV5-1 and J is TRBJ2-1; 11 bases line up with TRBD2. The germline gives CDR1 SGHRS, CDR2 YFSETQ. The junction had 12 bases not matched to a gene; V was cut back by 0 bases and J by 7 bases. CDR3 length: 18 residues. The CDR3 nucleotides read TGCGCCAGCAGCTTGGGACCGGGACTAGCGGACGTGGAGAATGAGCAGTTCTTC. It specifies CASSLGPGLADVENEQFF.

The chain couples TRBV19 to TRBJ2-3; TRBD1 agrees at 7 bases. The CDR3 loop spans 18 amino acids. V was pared by 10 bases and J by 1 base, with 20 bases of the junction left unmatched. Germline CDR1 and CDR2: LNHDA and SQIVND (reference sequence). CDR3 nucleotides: TGTGCCACTAAGAGCCTAACAGGGGATGTGAAGGGCACAGATACGCAGTATTTT. Its translation is CATKSLTGDVKGTDTQYF.

The chain recombines TRBV2 with TRBJ2-3; 14 nucleotides agree with TRBD2. Trimming at V came to 5 bases and at J to 9 bases, leaving 7 bases not matched to a gene. Germline CDR1 reads SNHLY; CDR2 reads FYNNEI. The CDR3 spans 15 residues. CDR3 in DNA: TGTGCCAGCAGTACGACTAGCGGGGGGGCCGGGACGCAGTATTTT. Translated: CASSTTSGGAGTQYF.

This clone was picked up one time. The rearrangement links TRBV2 to TRBJ1-5, with a possible D match to TRBD1 (5 bases). Germline CDR1 reads SNHLY; CDR2 reads FYNNEI. The CDR3 covers 15 residues. Trimming removed 5 bases from V and 2 bases from J, with 13 bases in between. The CDR3 reads CASSIREVGNQPQHF. In DNA, the CDR3 is TGTGCCAGCAGTATCAGGGAGGTCGGCAATCAGCCCCAGCATTTT.

The rearrangement uses TRBV6-6 and TRBJ1-6; no clear D. The CDR3 has 14 amino acids. Trimming cost V 2 bases and J 7 bases, with 9 bases left between them. Germline V gene lookup returns CDR1 MNHNY and CDR2 SVGAGI (reference sequence). The CDR3 region is CASSYEEGNSPLHF. CDR3 in DNA: TGTGCCAGCAGTTACGAGGAGGGAAATTCACCCCTCCACTTT.

The rearrangement uses TRBV25-1 and TRBJ1-3; D not resolved. This CDR3 comprises 17 residues. The germline CDR1 and CDR2 sequences are MGHDK and SYGVNS. V was clipped by 5 bases and J by 1 base, with 18 bases between them. The CDR3 spells CASSSQSGGESGNTIYF. In nucleotides, the CDR3 is TGTGCCAGCAGTTCCCAGTCAGGCGGGGAATCTGGAAACACCATATATTTT.

V usage is TRBV7-6 and J usage is TRBJ1-5, with 9 bases fitting TRBD1. Per the germline V gene, CDR1 is SGHVS and CDR2 is FNYEAQ. Unmatched junction bases numbered 5, after V lost 5 bases and J lost 6 bases. There are 14 residues in the CDR3. The CDR3 sequence is CASSDRGGGQPQHF. The CDR3 coding sequence is TGTGCCAGCAGCGACAGGGGGGGAGGTCAGCCCCAGCATTTT.

This clone was recorded only once. This chain links TRBV11-2 with TRBJ1-4; D is undetermined. Trimming removed 4 bases from V and 4 bases from J, with 7 bases in between. The CDR3 contains 13 residues. The germline gives CDR1 SGHAT, CDR2 FQNNGV. In nucleotides, the CDR3 is TGTGCCAGCAGCTATCGGATTAATGAAAAACTGTTTTTT. As protein: CASSYRINEKLFF.

The rearrangement joins TRBV5-1 to TRBJ1-1, with a possible D match to TRBD1 (6 bases). Germline V CDR1 and CDR2: SGHRS, YFSETQ. Trimming took off 8 bases at V and 4 bases at J, with 15 bases between the two ends. This CDR3 is built from 13 residues. CDR3 coding DNA: TGCGCCAGTTCACGTACAGGGTCCACTGAAGCTTTCTTT. Its translation is CASSRTGSTEAFF.

This clone was seen a single time. J is TRBJ1-4 and V is TRBV6-6; a weak D match, TRBD1 (6 bases). The CDR3 is 14 residues long. V was cut by 7 bases and J by 5 bases, with 14 bases left in between. Germline V gives CDR1 MNHNY, CDR2 SVGAGI (reference sequence). CDR3 region: CASTVDRNNEKLFF. The CDR3 region has the DNA TGTGCCAGCACCGTTGACAGGAACAATGAAAAACTGTTTTTT.

This chain joins TRBV7-2 and TRBJ2-7, with D perhaps TRBD1 or TRBD2 (5 bases each). CDR3 length: 15 amino acids. Germline CDR1 SGHTA, CDR2 FQGNSA. With 6 bases removed from V and 3 bases from J, the gap between germline ends came to 18 bases. The CDR3: CASRYRGGTVYEQYF. CDR3 bases: TGTGCCAGCAGGTATCGGGGCGGAACCGTCTACGAGCAGTACTTC.

Turning to this clone: The junction does not match germline at one end; this may be a read error. The chain recombines TRBV6-5 with TRBJ2-7; a weak D match, TRBD1 (6 bases). Germline CDR1 is MNHEY and CDR2 is SVGAGI. This CDR3 spans 14 amino acids. CDR3 in amino acids: CASSYGGQTYGQYF. In DNA form, the CDR3 reads TGTGCCAGCAGTTACGGAGGACAGACCTACGGGCAGTACTTC.

The chain has TRBV6-5 and TRBJ2-2, with 7 bases that match TRBD2. J gave up 4 bases and V 0 bases, and 5 bases lay outside the gene matches. Per the germline V gene, CDR1 is MNHEY and CDR2 is SVGAGI. The length of the CDR3 is 16 residues. CDR3 nucleotide sequence: TGTGCCAGCAGTTACTCGCCGGGGGGAATCACCGGGGAGCTGTTTTTT. It translates to CASSYSPGGITGELFF.

The chain combines TRBV27 with TRBJ1-5, with D unclear. From germline, CDR1 is MNHEY and CDR2 SMNVEV (reference sequence). V lost 6 bases to trimming and J lost 0 bases, with 15 bases between them. The CDR3 spans 16 residues. CDR3 region: CASSLAPENSNQPQHF. In DNA, the CDR3 is TGTGCCAGCAGCCTAGCCCCAGAAAATAGCAATCAGCCCCAGCATTTT.

V usage is TRBV28 and J usage is TRBJ2-3, with 11 bases identical to TRBD2. Trimming cost V 5 bases and J 2 bases; bases outside gene matches: 6. The CDR3 loop spans 16 amino acids. Germline V lookup: CDR1 MDHEN, CDR2 SYDVKM. The CDR3 reads CASSPGTSGNTDTQYF. The CDR3 DNA sequence: TGTGCCAGCAGTCCCGGGACTAGCGGCAACACAGATACGCAGTATTTT.

V and J are TRBV2 and TRBJ1-4, with 7 bases that match TRBD1. The ends lost 7 bases at V and 6 bases at J; junction bases unmatched: 5. Germline V lookup: CDR1 SNHLY, CDR2 FYNNEI. The CDR3 length is 13 residues. The CDR3 DNA follows: TGTGCCAGCAACAGGGGTATCGATGAAAAACTGTTTTTT. Its translation: CASNRGIDEKLFF.

The V gene is TRBV29-1, the J gene TRBJ1-5; perhaps TRBD1 as D (6 bases). The CDR3 extends over 13 amino acids. Germline V lookup: CDR1 SQVTM, CDR2 ANQGSEA. The ends were cut back, 6 bases at V and 2 bases at J, with 11 bases in the middle. The CDR3 spells CSVGGGGNQPQHF. DNA for the CDR3: TGCAGCGTGGGAGGGGGAGGCAATCAGCCCCAGCATTTT. The full variable domain, rest sourced from reference TRBV29-1 and TRBJ1-5, is SAVISQKPSRDICQRGTSLTIQCQVDSQVTMMFWYRQQPGQSLTLIATANQGSEATYESGFVIDKFPISRPNLTFSTLTVSNMSPEDSSIYLCSVGGGGNQPQHFGDGTRLSIL.

The rearrangement links TRBV2 to TRBJ2-1; either TRBD1 or TRBD2 may supply D (5 bases each). Germline assignment: CDR1 SNHLY and CDR2 FYNNEI. The CDR3 is 15 amino acids. V dropped 5 bases and J dropped 7 bases, with 18 bases sitting between them. The CDR3 is CASSYGGKNVNEQFF. The CDR3 bases are TGTGCCAGCAGTTATGGGGGAAAGAATGTAAATGAGCAGTTCTTC.